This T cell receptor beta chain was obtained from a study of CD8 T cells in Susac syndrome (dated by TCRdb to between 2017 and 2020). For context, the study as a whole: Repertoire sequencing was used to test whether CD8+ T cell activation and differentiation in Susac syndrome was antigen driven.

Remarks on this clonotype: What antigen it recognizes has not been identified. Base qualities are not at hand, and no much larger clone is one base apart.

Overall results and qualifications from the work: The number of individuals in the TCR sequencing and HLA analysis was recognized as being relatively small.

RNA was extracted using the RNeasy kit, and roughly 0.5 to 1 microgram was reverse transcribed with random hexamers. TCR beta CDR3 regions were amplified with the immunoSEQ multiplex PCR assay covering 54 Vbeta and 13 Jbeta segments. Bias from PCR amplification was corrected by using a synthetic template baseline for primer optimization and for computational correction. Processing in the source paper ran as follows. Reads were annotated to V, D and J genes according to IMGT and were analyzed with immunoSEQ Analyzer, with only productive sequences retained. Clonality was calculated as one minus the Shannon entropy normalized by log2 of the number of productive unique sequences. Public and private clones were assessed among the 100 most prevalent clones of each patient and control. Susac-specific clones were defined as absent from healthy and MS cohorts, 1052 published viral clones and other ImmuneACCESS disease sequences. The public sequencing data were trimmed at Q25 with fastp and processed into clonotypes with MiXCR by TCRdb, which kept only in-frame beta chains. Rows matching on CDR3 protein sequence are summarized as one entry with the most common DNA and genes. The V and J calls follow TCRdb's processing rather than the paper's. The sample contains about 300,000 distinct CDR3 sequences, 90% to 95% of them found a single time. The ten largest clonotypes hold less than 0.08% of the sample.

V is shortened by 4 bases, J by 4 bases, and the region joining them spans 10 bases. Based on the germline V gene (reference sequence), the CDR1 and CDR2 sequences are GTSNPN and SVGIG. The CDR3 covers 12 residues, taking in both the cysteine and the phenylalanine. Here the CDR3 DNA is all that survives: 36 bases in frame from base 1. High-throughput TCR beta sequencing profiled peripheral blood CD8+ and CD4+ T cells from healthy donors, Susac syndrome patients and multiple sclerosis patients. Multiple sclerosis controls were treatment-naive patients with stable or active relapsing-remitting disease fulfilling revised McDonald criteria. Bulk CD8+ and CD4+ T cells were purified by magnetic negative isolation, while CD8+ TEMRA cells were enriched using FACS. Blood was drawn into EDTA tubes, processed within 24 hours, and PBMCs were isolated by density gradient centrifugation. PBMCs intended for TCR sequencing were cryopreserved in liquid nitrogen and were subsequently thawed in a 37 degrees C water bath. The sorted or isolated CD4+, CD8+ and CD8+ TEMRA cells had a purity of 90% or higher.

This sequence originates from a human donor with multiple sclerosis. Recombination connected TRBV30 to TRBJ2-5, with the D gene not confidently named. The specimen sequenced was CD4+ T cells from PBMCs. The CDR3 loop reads CAWILGGETQYF. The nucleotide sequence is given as TGTGCCTGGATTTTGGGTGGAGAGACCCAGTACTTC.